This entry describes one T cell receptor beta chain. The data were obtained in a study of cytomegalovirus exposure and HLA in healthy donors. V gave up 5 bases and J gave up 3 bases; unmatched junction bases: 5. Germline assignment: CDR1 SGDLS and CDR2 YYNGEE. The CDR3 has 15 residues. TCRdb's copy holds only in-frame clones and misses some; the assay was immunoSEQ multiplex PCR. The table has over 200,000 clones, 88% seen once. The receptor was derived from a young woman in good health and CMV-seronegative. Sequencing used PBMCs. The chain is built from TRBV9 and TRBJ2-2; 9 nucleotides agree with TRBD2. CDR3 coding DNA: TGTGCCAGCAGTGGACTAGCGACACACACCGGGGAGCTGTTTTTT. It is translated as CASSGLATHTGELFF.